This TCR beta chain originates from a study of shared clonotypes between healthy human individuals. Study-level background: Ranging from 18 to 49 in age, donors were two women and a few men.

Findings and caveats of the study: Shared clonotypes across all four donors exceeded non-shared ones in generation probability.

Several immunoSEQ plates received, in even portions, the genomic DNA of each subset. Using immunoSEQ multiplex PCR, the repertoire was profiled, and TCRdb retains in-frame clones only, with some absent. The sample has hundreds of thousands of clones; approximately 96% are singletons. Germline lookup yields CDR1 SGHDT and CDR2 YYEEEE. The CDR3 extends over 16 amino acids. V was clipped by 4 bases and J by 5 bases; unmatched bases: 10. This clone was picked up one time. The target antigen is unknown. What was sequenced was memory CD8+ T cells sorted from blood. Indicated subset: CD45RO+ cells pooled with CCR7-negative TemRA cells. The receptor was isolated from a man aged 30-40 years in good health. The chain recombines TRBV5-6 with TRBJ2-5; the match to TRBD2 covers 11 bases. CDR3 sequence: CASSQPGLADLETQYF. The DNA of the CDR3 is TGTGCCAGCAGCCAACCGGGACTAGCGGATTTGGAGACCCAGTACTTC. The full variable domain, in which reference TRBV5-6 and TRBJ2-5 provide the parts outside the CDR3, is DAGVTQSPTHLIKTRGQQVTLRCSPKSGHDTVSWYQQALGQGPQFIFQYYEEEERQRGNFPDRFSGHQFPNYSSELNVNALLLGDSALYLCASSQPGLADLETQYFGPGTRLLVL.